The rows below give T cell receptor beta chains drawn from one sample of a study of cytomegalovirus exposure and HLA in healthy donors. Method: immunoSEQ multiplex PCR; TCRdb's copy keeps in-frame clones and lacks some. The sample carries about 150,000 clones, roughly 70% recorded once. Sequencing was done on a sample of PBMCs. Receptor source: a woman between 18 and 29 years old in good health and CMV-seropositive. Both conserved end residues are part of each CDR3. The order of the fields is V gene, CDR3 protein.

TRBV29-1 CSVVQGRDEQFF
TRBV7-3 CASSLTSGGGDTQYF
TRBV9 CASSNPLSGGAPGELFF
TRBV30 CAWSVTRPTVLFF
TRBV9 CASSVVSGGHGELFF
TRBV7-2 CASSFAGLYGYTF
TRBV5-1 CASSGRADSGEKLFF
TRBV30 CAWSKSRTGNYGYTF
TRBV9 CASSVELGDGYTF
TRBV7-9 CASSLSRGLGGYTF
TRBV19 CASSIEVVEADTQYF
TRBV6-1 CASSDIRRTELNTEAFF
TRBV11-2 CASSVRNRERHNEKLFF
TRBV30 CAWSYGRSSAGNTIYF
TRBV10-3 CAISAAGSTDTQYF
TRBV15 CATSRGQRYEQYF
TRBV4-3 CASSHAGLAEWNTGELFF
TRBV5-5 CASNPAGSSGNTIYF
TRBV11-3 CASSLGSGTSQFF
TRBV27 CASSLSRTGGTGELFF
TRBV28 CASSSATSGDSYEQYF
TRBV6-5 CASRPDSWTETQYF
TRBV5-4 CASSFGGIQYF
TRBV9 CASSPQRTMNTEAFF
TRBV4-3 CASSQDRTGFEETQYF
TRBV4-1 CASSQEWAGQGIGDTQYF
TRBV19 CASSMYGFWQTANYGYTF
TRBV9 CASSARQGSNTIYF
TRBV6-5 CASSPYREINYGYTF
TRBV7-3 CASSSGLAGLTDTQYF
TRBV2 CASSQGMGTEAFF
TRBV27 CASSFGTSGHNEQFF
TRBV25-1 CASSLGGEGKTQYF